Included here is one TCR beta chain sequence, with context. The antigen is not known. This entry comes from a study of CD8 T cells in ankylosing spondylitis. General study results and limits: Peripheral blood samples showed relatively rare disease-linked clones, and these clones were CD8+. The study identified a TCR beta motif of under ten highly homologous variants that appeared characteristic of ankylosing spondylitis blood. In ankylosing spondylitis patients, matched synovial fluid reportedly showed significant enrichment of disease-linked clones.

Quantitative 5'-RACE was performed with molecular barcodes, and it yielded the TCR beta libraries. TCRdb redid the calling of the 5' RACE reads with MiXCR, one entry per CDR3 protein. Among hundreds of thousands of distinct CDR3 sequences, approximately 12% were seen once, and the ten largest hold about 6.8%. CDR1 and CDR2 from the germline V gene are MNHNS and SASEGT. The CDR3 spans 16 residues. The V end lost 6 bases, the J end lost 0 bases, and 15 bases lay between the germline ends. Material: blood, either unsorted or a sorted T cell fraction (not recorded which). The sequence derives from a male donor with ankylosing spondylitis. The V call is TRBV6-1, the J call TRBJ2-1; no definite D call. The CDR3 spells CASRMLAASSYNEQFF. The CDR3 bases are TGTGCCAGCAGGATGCTCGCCGCGAGCTCCTACAATGAGCAGTTCTTC.